The 4 T cell receptor beta chains in this list originate from one sample, sequenced in a study of CD8+CD57+ T cells in acquired aplastic anemia. Genomic DNA constituted the template upon which TCR beta VDJ and CDR3 profiling was performed. MiXCR was run by TCRdb on the reads, yielding one entry per CDR3 protein. The table shows 250,000 to 350,000 distinct CDR3 sequences, with approximately 57% occurring only once. Patients chosen for sequencing had shown CD8+CD57+ cell expansion by flow cytometry. The sequencing sample was made of sorted CD4+, CD8+, or CD8+CD57+ T cells (not recorded which) from PBMCs. The receptor set was obtained from a human donor with aplastic anemia.

The chain recombines TRBV20-1 with TRBJ2-3; 14 positions match TRBD2. V was clipped by 3 bases and J by 7 bases; unmatched bases: 3. CDR1 and CDR2 from the germline V gene are DFQATT and SNEGSKA (reference sequence). The CDR3 runs to 14 residues. CDR3 in DNA: TGCAGTGCTAGTGGGACTAGCGGGAGTAATACGCAGTATTTT. The encoded protein is CSASGTSGSNTQYF.

This clonotype was seen many times. In DNA, the CDR3 is TGTGCCAGCAGCTTGACTAGCGGGGCACAAGAGACCCAGTACTTC. Translating it yields CASSLTSGAQETQYF. The V call is TRBV5-8, the J call TRBJ2-5; 10 nucleotides match TRBD2. Germline CDR1 reads SGHTS; CDR2 reads YDEGEE. CDR3 size: 15 residues. Trimming cost V 1 base and J 2 bases; bases outside gene matches: 2.

This clonotype was detected only once. The final CDR3 position lacks the conserved phenylalanine or tryptophan, pointing to a likely read error. This rearrangement joins TRBV19 to TRBJ2-1, with 10 bases identical to TRBD1. The V gene end was trimmed by 3 bases and the J gene end by 3 bases; junction bases not matched to a gene: 20. The germline V gene encodes CDR1 LNHDA and CDR2 SQIVND (reference sequence). The CDR3 is 21 residues long. CDR3 in amino acids: CASSISGTGAGVIWGYNEQFL. In DNA form, the CDR3 reads TGTGCCAGTAGTATCTCCGGGACAGGGGCCGGCGTCATCTGGGGCTACAATGAGCAGTTCCTC.

The chain links TRBV7-2 to TRBJ2-7; perhaps TRBD2 as D (7 bases). Germline lookup yields CDR1 SGHTA and CDR2 FQGNSA. V lost 5 bases, J lost 2 bases, and 19 bases lay in between. The CDR3 consists of 16 residues. CDR3 amino acids: CASSRRGAAGAYEQYF. In DNA, the CDR3 is TGTGCCAGCAGCCGCCGGGGGGCGGCGGGAGCCTACGAGCAGTACTTC. Full variable domain (missing parts from reference TRBV7-2 and TRBJ2-7): GAGVSQSPSNKVTEKGKDVELRCDPISGHTALYWYRQSLGQGLEFLIYFQGNSAPDKSGLPSDRFSAERTGGSVSTLTIQRTQQEDSAVYLCASSRRGAAGAYEQYFGPGTRLTVT.